These 9 T cell receptor beta chains originate from one sample sequenced in a study of cytomegalovirus exposure and HLA in healthy donors. The PCR used 60 Vbeta and 13 Jbeta primers. The data were produced by immunoSEQ multiplex PCR, yet TCRdb's version contains in-frame clones alone and is incomplete. Seen in this sample are roughly 200,000 clones; the ten most common clones hold roughly 1.2%. The sequenced sample was PBMCs. These receptors were collected from a girl aged 2-10 years in good health and CMV-seropositive.

The chain employs TRBV29-1 and TRBJ1-2; 8 bases fit TRBD1. CDR1 SQVTM and CDR2 ANQGSEA come from the germline V gene. This CDR3 has 14 residues. V was clipped by 4 bases and J by 7 bases; unmatched bases: 11. The CDR3 sequence: CSVGVQGAMIGYTF. CDR3 nucleotides: TGCAGCGTTGGAGTTCAGGGGGCGATGATTGGCTACACCTTC.

The chain links TRBV5-1 to TRBJ1-2; the match to TRBD1 covers 7 bases. Germline V gives CDR1 SGHRS, CDR2 YFSETQ. The CDR3 totals 16 residues. With 2 bases clipped from V and 6 bases from J, the junction kept 13 bases outside the gene matches. CDR3 coding DNA: TGCGCCAGCAGCTTTGCAGGGGGTAGTGGATTGAATGGCTACACCTTC. Protein sequence: CASSFAGGSGLNGYTF.

The chain joins TRBV4-2 to TRBJ1-2; D possibly corresponds to TRBD1 (6 bases). The germline V gene has CDR1 LGHNA and CDR2 YNFKEQ. The CDR3 runs to 15 residues. V lost 0 bases and J 5 bases, leaving 13 bases between the germline ends. The CDR3 DNA reads TGTGCCAGCAGCCAAGATAAAAGCAGGGGATATGGCTACACCTTC. As protein: CASSQDKSRGYGYTF.

This chain joins TRBV29-1 and TRBJ2-1; maybe TRBD1 (6 bases). V was pared by 7 bases and J by 4 bases, with 17 bases between. The germline CDR1 and CDR2 sequences are SQVTM and ANQGSEA. This CDR3 has 14 residues. The CDR3 bases are TGCAGCGCTGGAGACAGGCGAATGTACAATGAGCAGTTCTTC. This translates into CSAGDRRMYNEQFF.

The chain is built from TRBV5-4 and TRBJ2-5, with TRBD2 matching 8 bases. Germline CDR1 is SGHNT and CDR2 is YYREEE (reference sequence). V lost 2 bases to trimming and J lost 3 bases; unmatched junction nucleotides: 9. The CDR3 is 16 residues long. CDR3 in DNA: TGTGCCAGCAGCTTTGCCGGGGGGGCGCAAGAAGAGACCCAGTACTTC. This translates into CASSFAGGAQEETQYF.

The V and J genes are TRBV10-3 and TRBJ2-2; a weak D match, TRBD2 (6 bases). This CDR3 has 15 amino acids. Between the trimmed V and J ends, which lost 6 bases and 4 bases, there was a span of 15 bases. Germline values: CDR1 ENHRY, CDR2 SYGVKD. CDR3 nucleotide sequence: TGTGCCATCAGGTCTAGCGCCCAGGGCACCGGGGAGCTGTTTTTT. Encoded protein: CAIRSSAQGTGELFF.

The V call is TRBV5-1, the J call TRBJ2-5; D is unclear. V gave up 3 bases and J gave up 3 bases, with 15 bases separating them. The CDR3 has 15 residues. Looked up from germline, CDR1 is SGHRS and CDR2 is YFSETQ. The CDR3 nucleotides are TGCGCCAGCAGCTCACTACCGAACATAAAAGAGACCCAGTACTTC. This gives the protein CASSSLPNIKETQYF.

The gene calls are TRBV4-2 and TRBJ2-3; 7 bases line up with TRBD2. This CDR3 spans 16 amino acids. Germline trimming cut 1 base from V and 2 bases from J; bases unmatched to any gene: 6. The germline V gene has CDR1 LGHNA and CDR2 YNFKEQ. CDR3 region: CASSQVREATTDTQYF. Written as DNA, the CDR3 is TGTGCCAGCAGCCAAGTTCGGGAGGCCACCACAGATACGCAGTATTTT.

This chain links TRBV6-1 with TRBJ1-5, with TRBD1 matching over 9 bases. The CDR3 covers 15 residues. The germline gives CDR1 MNHNS, CDR2 SASEGT. The V gene end was trimmed by 6 bases and the J gene end by 6 bases; junction bases not matched to a gene: 9. The CDR3 sequence is CASRVGDREGQPQHF. CDR3 DNA: TGTGCCAGCAGGGTTGGGGACAGGGAAGGTCAGCCCCAGCATTTT.